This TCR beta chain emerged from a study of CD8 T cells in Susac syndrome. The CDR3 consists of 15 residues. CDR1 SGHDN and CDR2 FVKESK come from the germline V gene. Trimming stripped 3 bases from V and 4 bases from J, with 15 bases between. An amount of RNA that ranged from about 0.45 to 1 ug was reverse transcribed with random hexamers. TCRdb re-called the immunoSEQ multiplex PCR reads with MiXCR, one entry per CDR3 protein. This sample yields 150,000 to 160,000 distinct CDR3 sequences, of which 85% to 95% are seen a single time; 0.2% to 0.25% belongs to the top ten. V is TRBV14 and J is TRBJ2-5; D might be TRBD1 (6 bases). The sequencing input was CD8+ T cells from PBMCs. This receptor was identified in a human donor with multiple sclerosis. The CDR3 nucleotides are TGTGCCAGCAGCCAGGACAGAGGGATAGGAGAGACCCAGTACTTC. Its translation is CASSQDRGIGETQYF.